Listed here are 30 T cell receptor beta chains from one sample, sequenced in a study of molecular identifiers for immune sequencing clone quantification. In TCRdb, the PCR reads were re-called with MiXCR into one record per CDR3 protein. The table records 88,000 or so distinct CDR3 sequences, around 20% of them present only once. The material sequenced was naive CD8+ T cells from blood, with Jurkat cell RNA spiked in. Subset reported: FACS-sorted CD8+CD4-CCR7+CD45RA+ naive T cells. The receptors were sampled from a human donor in good health. Some libraries in this study had Jurkat cell RNA spiked in.

This clonotype was seen a handful of times. A single base separates this from a much larger clone, so it may be a read error. The V call is TRBV5-1, the J call TRBJ2-3, with 13 bases matching TRBD2. V lost 4 bases, J lost 2 bases, and 4 bases stayed unmatched. Looked up from germline, CDR1 is SGHRS and CDR2 is YFSETQ. This CDR3 region has 16 residues. As DNA, the CDR3 is TGCGCCAGCAGCCCGGGACTAGCGGGATCCACAGATACGCAGTATTTT. It is translated as CASSPGLAGSTDTQYF.

This clonotype appeared a single time. This may be a read error, as it is one base from a much larger clone. The chain recombines TRBV7-9 with TRBJ2-5; 8 bases align to TRBD1. CDR1 is SEHNR, CDR2 FQNEAQ, per germline (reference sequence). The CDR3 totals 14 residues. The CDR3 sequence is CASSSDRAPETRYF. In DNA form, the CDR3 reads TGTGCCAGCAGCTCGGACAGGGCTCCGGAGACCCGGTACTTC.

This clonotype was counted only a few times. The chain combines TRBV19 with TRBJ2-7, with a possible D match to TRBD1 (6 bases). The CDR3 consists of 14 residues. Germline loops: CDR1 LNHDA, CDR2 SQIVND (reference sequence). V lost 6 bases, J lost 4 bases, and 16 bases lay in between. In nucleotides, the CDR3 is TGTGCCAGTAGAGACCCGGGACAAGATTACGAGCAGTACTTC. Its protein product is CASRDPGQDYEQYF.

In this sample, this clonotype turned up a few times. This chain links TRBV3-1 with TRBJ2-7, with D possibly TRBD2 on 5 matching bases. CDR3 size: 17 residues. The V gene's germline CDR1 is LGHDT and CDR2 YNNKEL (reference sequence). Trimming removed 3 bases at V and 4 bases at J, with 22 bases between. The CDR3 is CASSHRRNHRGSYEQYF. The DNA of the CDR3 is TGTGCCAGCAGCCACCGGAGGAACCACAGAGGGTCATACGAGCAGTACTTC.

This clonotype was observed a handful of times. This rearrangement joins TRBV5-1 to TRBJ2-5; TRBD1 might be the D (7 bases). Trimming stripped 3 bases from V and 7 bases from J, with 13 bases between. The germline CDR1 and CDR2 sequences are SGHRS and YFSETQ. The CDR3 extends over 13 amino acids. The CDR3, as DNA: TGCGCCAGCAGCTCCCAGGGGGGTGCGACCCAGTACTTC. This gives the protein CASSSQGGATQYF.

This clonotype was detected ten times or more. The chain joins TRBV6-2 or TRBV6-3 to TRBJ2-6; tentatively, D is TRBD1 or TRBD2 (5 bases each). V shed 4 bases and J shed 2 bases, with 6 bases lying between them. From germline, CDR1 is MNHEY and CDR2 SVGEGT. The CDR3 is 14 residues long. This CDR3 reads CASSWDAGANVLTF. The CDR3 region has the DNA TGTGCCAGCAGTTGGGACGCTGGGGCCAACGTCCTGACTTTC.

A few counts support this clonotype. The chain couples TRBV5-8 to TRBJ2-3, with 7 nucleotides matching TRBD1. CDR1 SGHTS and CDR2 YDEGEE come from the germline V gene. V lost 4 bases to trimming and J lost 2 bases; unmatched junction nucleotides: 13. The CDR3 extends over 17 amino acids. The CDR3, as DNA: TGTGCCAGCAGCCTGTATAGGGACAGACCCTACACAGATACGCAGTATTTT. This sequence encodes CASSLYRDRPYTDTQYF.

This clonotype came up once. This may be a read error: a much more frequent sequence differs by one nucleotide. V is TRBV6-2 or TRBV6-3 and J is TRBJ2-3; D unclear. Trimming removed 5 bases from V and 4 bases from J, with 10 bases in between. Per the germline V gene, CDR1 is MNHEY and CDR2 is SVGEGT. CDR3 size: 13 residues. The CDR3 DNA sequence: TGTGCCAGCAGTCTAATTGGATCAGATACGCAGTATTTT. It translates to CASSLIGSDTQYF.

This clonotype was observed at least ten times. The chain joins TRBV7-3 to TRBJ2-2; D remains unclear. CDR3 length equals 15 residues. V gave up 2 bases and J gave up 2 bases, with 9 bases separating them. Germline CDR1 and CDR2: SGHTA and FQGTGA. This chain's CDR3 is CASSLAERNTGELFF. The CDR3 nucleotides are TGTGCCAGCAGCTTAGCGGAGCGAAACACCGGGGAGCTGTTTTTT.

As regards this clonotype: This may come from a read error, since a much larger clone is one base off. The V gene is TRBV2, the J gene TRBJ1-2; 8 nucleotides match TRBD1. V lost 2 bases and J lost 4; bases outside the gene matches: 12. Germline V gene data show CDR1 as SNHLY and CDR2 as FYNNEI. This CDR3 comprises 17 residues. CDR3 nucleotide sequence: TGTGCCAGCAGTGAATCCCCGACAGGGGCGGGAGGCTATGGCTACACCTTC. Its protein product is CASSESPTGAGGYGYTF.

This chain links TRBV5-6 with TRBJ1-4, with TRBD1 matching 9 bases. J was trimmed by 8 bases and V by 1 base; bases with no gene match: 9. Germline V lookup: CDR1 SGHDT, CDR2 YYEEEE. This CDR3 spans 16 amino acids. The CDR3 bases are TGTGCCAGCAGCTTGTGGACAGGGGTGTTGAGGGAAAAACTGTTTTTT. This sequence encodes CASSLWTGVLREKLFF.

This chain connects TRBV6-6 to TRBJ1-4; D gene ambiguous. Germline V gene sequence: CDR1 MNHNY, CDR2 SVGAGI (reference sequence). Trimming cost V 8 bases and J 7 bases, with 11 bases left between them. The CDR3 consists of 12 residues. CDR3 sequence: CASRAGAEKLFF. As DNA, the CDR3 is TGTGCCAGCCGGGCAGGTGCTGAAAAACTGTTTTTT.

This chain connects TRBV27 to TRBJ2-7, with TRBD2 matching 11 bases. V lost 8 bases, J lost 5 bases, and 14 bases stayed unmatched. This CDR3 has 16 residues. From germline, CDR1 is MNHEY and CDR2 SMNVEV (reference sequence). CDR3: CASGLLTSGGSHEQYF. The DNA for the CDR3 is TGTGCCAGCGGTCTGCTCACTAGCGGGGGCAGTCACGAGCAGTACTTC.

This clonotype has more than one count but fewer than ten. V usage is TRBV19 and J usage is TRBJ1-2, with 8 positions matching TRBD1. There are 14 residues in the CDR3. V was pared by 7 bases and J by 2 bases, with 6 bases of the junction left unmatched. Germline lookup yields CDR1 LNHDA and CDR2 SQIVND (reference sequence). The CDR3 is CASTFQGANYGYTF. The DNA for the CDR3 is TGTGCCAGTACCTTCCAGGGGGCGAACTATGGCTACACCTTC.

With regard to this clonotype: With a much larger clone just one base away, this may be a read error. The chain uses TRBV12-5 and TRBJ2-3; no clear D. Per the germline V gene, CDR1 is LGHNT and CDR2 is FRNRAP. CDR3 length equals 12 residues. CDR3 sequence reads: CASLGNTDTRYF. CDR3 DNA sequence: TGTGCCTCCCTGGGAAACACAGATACGCGGTATTTT.

This clonotype was recorded many times. The genes are TRBV30 and TRBJ2-3; D might be TRBD1 or TRBD2, each matching 5 bases. In germline, CDR1 is GTSNPN, CDR2 SVGIG (reference sequence). V lost 3 bases, J lost 2 bases, and 18 bases lay in between. The CDR3 is 16 residues long. The DNA for the CDR3 is TGTGCCTGGAGCGGTACGCCGGGACCCCCCACAGATACGCAGTATTTT. Residues: CAWSGTPGPPTDTQYF.

This clonotype appeared many times. The chain has TRBV27 and TRBJ2-3; D ambiguous. The germline V gene encodes CDR1 MNHEY and CDR2 SMNVEV (reference sequence). Trimming stripped 3 bases from V and 3 bases from J, with 16 bases between. This CDR3 has 16 residues. The CDR3 here is CASSFLPISTTDTQYF. The CDR3 coding sequence is TGTGCCAGCAGTTTTCTACCTATATCCACAACAGATACGCAGTATTTT.

The rearrangement joins TRBV6-6 to TRBJ2-2; D perhaps matches TRBD1 (6 bases). Looked up from germline, CDR1 is MNHNY and CDR2 is SVGAGI (reference sequence). This CDR3 is built from 12 residues. Trimming removed 7 bases at V and 7 bases at J, with 10 bases between. The CDR3 loop reads CASIAGVGELFF. As DNA, the CDR3 is TGTGCCAGCATCGCAGGGGTCGGGGAGCTGTTTTTT.

This clonotype was picked up many times. This chain links TRBV20-1 with TRBJ2-3, with 11 bases fitting TRBD2. There are 15 residues in the CDR3. CDR1 and CDR2 (germline): DFQATT, SNEGSKA (reference sequence). Trimming took 0 bases from V and 6 from J; bases not matched to a gene: 5. For the CDR3, the DNA is TGCAGTGCTAGAGATAGCGGGAGGGAGAGCGATACGCAGTATTTT. This gives the protein CSARDSGRESDTQYF.

Comment on this clonotype: Since a much larger clone is just one base distant, this may be a read error. V is TRBV7-8 and J is TRBJ1-1; D is uncertain. Germline assignment: CDR1 SGHVS and CDR2 FQNEAQ. This CDR3 spans 14 amino acids. CDR3 coding DNA: TGTGCCAGCAGCCACCGATCGATGAACACTGAAGCTCTCTTT. This sequence encodes CASSHRSMNTEALF.

The chain recombines TRBV4-3 with TRBJ2-7, with TRBD1 identical over 7 bases. Germline CDR1 LGHNA, CDR2 YSLEER. The CDR3 covers 15 residues. The V segment lost 1 base and the J segment 5 bases; nucleotides outside the gene matches: 8. CDR3 coding DNA: TGCGCCAGCAGCCAAGGGGCCACAGGGGTCGACGAGCAGTACTTC. This sequence encodes CASSQGATGVDEQYF.

With respect to this clonotype: Sequence at one end of the junction differs from germline and may be a read error. The chain couples TRBV27 to TRBJ1-1; D unclear. Per germline, CDR1 MNHEY and CDR2 SMNVEV (reference sequence). The CDR3 runs to 11 residues. Written as DNA, the CDR3 is TGTACCAGCAGTTTTGGGACTGAAGCTTTCTTT. This encodes CTSSFGTEAFF.

In its sample, this clonotype was seen many times. This chain joins TRBV15 and TRBJ2-3, with 7 positions matching TRBD2. V shed 0 bases, J shed 3 bases, and the junction held 6 bases outside the gene matches. The germline gives CDR1 LNHNV, CDR2 YYDKDF (reference sequence). The CDR3 is 16 amino acids. This chain's CDR3 is CATSRDGRGWTDTQYF. The DNA for the CDR3 is TGTGCCACCAGCAGAGATGGGAGGGGTTGGACAGATACGCAGTATTTT.

Only one count was recorded for this clonotype. A single base separates this from a much larger clone, so it may be a read error. The chain has TRBV5-5 and TRBJ2-7, with D perhaps TRBD1 or TRBD2 (5 bases each). The CDR3 extends over 14 amino acids. Germline V gene data show CDR1 as SGHKS and CDR2 as YYEKEE (reference sequence). Here the CDR3 DNA reads TGTGCCGGCAGCTTGTTGGGGGAATTGTACGAGCAGTACTTC. Residues: CAGSLLGELYEQYF.

This clonotype was recorded at least ten times. This chain links TRBV4-2 with TRBJ2-1; TRBD1 agrees at 7 bases. The CDR3 covers 16 residues. Per the germline V gene, CDR1 is LGHNA and CDR2 is YNFKEQ. Losses at the gene ends were 1 base for V and 4 bases for J; bases not matched to a gene: 7. This CDR3 is CASSQVSGQLYNEQFF. Written as DNA, the CDR3 is TGTGCCAGCAGCCAAGTATCGGGACAGTTATACAATGAGCAGTTCTTC.

A few counts support this clonotype. The chain carries TRBV29-1 and TRBJ1-1; unclear D gene. Germline CDR1 SQVTM, CDR2 ANQGSEA. V was trimmed by 7 bases and J by 5 bases, leaving 14 bases between them. The CDR3 spans 12 residues. The CDR3 loop reads CSAAPSETEAFF. The CDR3 nucleotides read TGCAGCGCTGCGCCGAGTGAGACTGAAGCTTTCTTT.

The sample holds many counts of this clonotype. The chain links TRBV4-3 to TRBJ2-3, with D unresolved. CDR3 length: 13 residues. Looked up from germline, CDR1 is LGHNA and CDR2 is YSLEER. V shed 1 base and J shed 5 bases, with 7 bases lying between them. CDR3 region: CASSQASVDTQYF. DNA for the CDR3: TGCGCCAGCAGCCAAGCTTCGGTAGATACGCAGTATTTT.

The chain is built from TRBV9 and TRBJ2-2, with 11 nucleotides matching TRBD2. The V segment lost 3 bases and the J segment 7 bases; nucleotides outside the gene matches: 5. Germline CDR1 and CDR2: SGDLS and YYNGEE. The CDR3 sequence is 15 residues long. The CDR3 region has the DNA TGTGCCAGCAGCGAACTAGCGGGAGATAGCGGGGAGCTGTTTTTT. This sequence encodes CASSELAGDSGELFF. Variable domain in full (rest from reference TRBV9 and TRBJ2-2): DSGVTQTPKHLITATGQRVTLRCSPRSGDLSVYWYQQSLDQGLQFLIQYYNGEERAKGNILERFSAQQFPDLHSELNLSSLELGDSALYFCASSELAGDSGELFFGEGSRLTVL.

There are many counts of this clonotype. The V call is TRBV6-5, the J call TRBJ2-4; possibly TRBD2 for D (5 bases). CDR3 length: 13 amino acids. Germline-derived CDR1 and CDR2 are MNHEY and SVGAGI. V dropped 7 bases and J dropped 0 bases, with 7 bases sitting between them. CDR3 in amino acids: CASKRLAKNIQYF. The DNA for the CDR3 is TGTGCCAGCAAGCGGCTAGCCAAAAACATTCAGTACTTC.

The chain combines TRBV7-6 with TRBJ1-4; TRBD1 agrees at 8 bases. The CDR3 spans 14 residues. J lost 7 bases, V lost 1 base, and 2 bases had no gene match. CDR1 is SGHVS, CDR2 FNYEAQ, per germline. This chain's CDR3 is CASSLETGVEKLFF. The CDR3 bases are TGTGCCAGCAGCTTAGAGACAGGGGTTGAAAAACTGTTTTTT.